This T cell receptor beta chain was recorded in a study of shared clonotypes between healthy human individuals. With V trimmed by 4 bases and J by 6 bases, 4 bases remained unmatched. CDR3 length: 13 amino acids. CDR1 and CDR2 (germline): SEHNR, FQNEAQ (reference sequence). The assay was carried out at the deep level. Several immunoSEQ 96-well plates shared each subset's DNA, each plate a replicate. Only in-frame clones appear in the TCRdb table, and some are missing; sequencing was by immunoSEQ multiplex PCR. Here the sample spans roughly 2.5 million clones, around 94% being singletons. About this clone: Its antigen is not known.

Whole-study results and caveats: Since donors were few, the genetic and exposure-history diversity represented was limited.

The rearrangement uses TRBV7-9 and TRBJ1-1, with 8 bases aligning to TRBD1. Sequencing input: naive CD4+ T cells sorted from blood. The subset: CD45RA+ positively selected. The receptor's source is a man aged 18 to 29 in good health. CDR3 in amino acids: CASSSQGASEAFF. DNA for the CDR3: TGTGCCAGCAGCTCCCAGGGGGCCTCTGAAGCTTTCTTT.